One and the same sample provided the 15 T cell receptor beta chains below, sequenced in a study of shared clonotypes between healthy human individuals (dated by TCRdb to the early 2020s). Libraries were prepared through the immunoSEQ multiplex PCR assay. As stored in TCRdb, this immuneACCESS dataset retains in-frame rearrangements with V and J assigned. A fraction of the clones does not appear; measured against another copy, unresolved V genes explain less than half of the discrepancy, and the remainder lacks a known reason. The sample records hundreds of thousands of clones, about 95% of which are singletons. 0.095% to 0.14% of the sample rests with the top ten. CD8 naive samples were obtained by positive selection for CCR7 among CD45RO-negative cells, yielding a CD45RA+CCR7+ population from which TemRA cells were excluded. The sequenced material came from naive CD8+ T cells sorted from blood. The sample's cell subset or site label is to be understood as: CD45RA+CCR7+. These receptors all come from a woman aged 30 to 39 in good health.

CDR3 loop: CSVEDRDNEKLFF. In DNA form, the CDR3 reads TGCAGCGTTGAGGACAGGGATAATGAAAAACTGTTTTTT. The chain uses TRBV29-1 and TRBJ1-4; 8 nucleotides agree with TRBD1. The ends lost 3 bases at V and 4 bases at J; junction bases unmatched: 1. The CDR3 covers 13 residues. The V gene's germline CDR1 is SQVTM and CDR2 ANQGSEA.

This sequence joins TRBV5-1 and TRBJ1-5; 8 bases fit TRBD1. The CDR3 is made up of 18 amino acids. V dropped 4 bases and J dropped 2; count of bases not matched to a gene: 14. In germline, CDR1 is SGHRS, CDR2 YFSETQ. This chain's CDR3 is CASSPDPGQGSGNQPQHF. The CDR3 nucleotides read TGCGCCAGCAGCCCAGACCCCGGACAGGGAAGTGGCAATCAGCCCCAGCATTTT.

This sequence joins TRBV13 and TRBJ2-7; D might be TRBD1 (5 bases). The CDR3 totals 14 residues. Germline CDR1 PRHDT, CDR2 FYEKMQ (reference sequence). V was trimmed by 8 bases and J by 2 bases, leaving 16 bases between them. The CDR3 sequence: CASAQGSYTYEQYF. CDR3 DNA: TGTGCCAGCGCCCAGGGCAGTTACACCTACGAGCAGTACTTC.

The chain has TRBV28 and TRBJ1-1; 8 bases fit TRBD1. CDR1 is MDHEN, CDR2 SYDVKM, per germline. The CDR3 contains 17 residues. The V and J ends lost 3 bases and 1 base, in that order; junction bases with no gene match: 10. CDR3 DNA sequence: TGTGCCAGCAGTTTCTCCGTAACAGGGGGGCGGAACACTGAAGCTTTCTTT. This gives the protein CASSFSVTGGRNTEAFF. The full variable domain, in which reference TRBV28 and TRBJ1-1 provide the parts outside the CDR3, is DVKVTQSSRYLVKRTGEKVFLECVQDMDHENMFWYRQDPGLGLRLIYFSYDVKMKEKGDIPEGYSVSREKKERFSLILESASTNQTSMYLCASSFSVTGGRNTEAFFGQGTRLTVV.

This chain joins TRBV27 and TRBJ2-2, with TRBD2 identical over 12 bases. The ends lost 4 bases at V and 4 bases at J; junction bases unmatched: 4. Germline V gene sequence: CDR1 MNHEY, CDR2 SMNVEV (reference sequence). The CDR3 is 16 amino acids. In nucleotides, the CDR3 is TGTGCCAGCAGTTCTAGCGGGAGGGCTCGCACCGGGGAGCTGTTTTTT. Translating gives CASSSSGRARTGELFF.

DNA for the CDR3: TGCGCCAGCAGCCAAATGTGGGATCGCGCCTCCCCCCAGAGGCCCCAGCATTTT. Translated, it gives CASSQMWDRASPQRPQHF. V and J are TRBV4-1 and TRBJ1-5; D gene uncertain. This CDR3 region has 18 residues. From germline, CDR1 is MGHRA and CDR2 YSYEKL. Trimming removed 2 bases from V and 9 bases from J, with 26 bases in between.

This chain uses TRBV19 with TRBJ1-1; tentatively, D is TRBD1 (5 bases). V lost 6 bases, J lost 0 bases, and 17 bases lay in between. CDR1 and CDR2 from the germline V gene are LNHDA and SQIVND (reference sequence). The CDR3 has 16 amino acids. DNA of the CDR3: TGTGCCAGTAGAACCCACACCGGGGCCTTGAACACTGAAGCTTTCTTT. Amino acid sequence: CASRTHTGALNTEAFF.

The rearrangement links TRBV10-3 to TRBJ2-7; D unresolved. This CDR3 has 19 amino acids. The V gene lost 2 bases and the J gene lost 2 bases, with 25 bases spanning the gap. Germline V gene data show CDR1 as ENHRY and CDR2 as SYGVKD. The CDR3 DNA sequence: TGTGCCATCAGTGAGCGGCCTCCAGAAACTTTTGTCACCACCTACGAGCAGTACTTC. It specifies CAISERPPETFVTTYEQYF.

This chain connects TRBV11-2 to TRBJ2-7; D might be TRBD1 (5 bases). CDR1 and CDR2 from the germline V gene are SGHAT and FQNNGV. This CDR3 is 14 amino acids long. Trimming left V 5 bases short and J 3 bases short, with 14 bases between. In DNA form, the CDR3 reads TGTGCCAGCAGCCAGGGTGGCCTCCTCTACGAGCAGTACTTC. Translating it yields CASSQGGLLYEQYF.

J is TRBJ1-3 and V is TRBV10-3; maybe TRBD1 (5 bases). CDR1 and CDR2 from the germline V gene are ENHRY and SYGVKD. The CDR3 has 16 amino acids. V was pared by 4 bases and J by 9 bases, with 22 bases between. The DNA for the CDR3 is TGTGCCATCAGTGTCTCGTTGCCGTTCATGGGGGGCACCATATATTTT. Translating gives CAISVSLPFMGGTIYF.

The chain carries TRBV18 and TRBJ2-7; TRBD2 aligns across 9 bases. CDR1 and CDR2 (germline): KGHSH, LQKENI. Trimming removed 4 bases from V and 5 bases from J; junction bases left unmatched: 12. This CDR3 region has 16 residues. CDR3 nucleotides: TGTGCCAGCTCACTCCGGGGTAGCGGGAGTAGCAACGAGCAGTACTTC. This encodes CASSLRGSGSSNEQYF. Combining the CDR3 with reference TRBV18 and TRBJ2-7 gives the whole variable domain NAGVMQNPRHLVRRRGQEARLRCSPMKGHSHVYWYRQLPEEGLKFMVYLQKENIIDESGMPKERFSAEFPKEGPSILRIQQVVRGDSAAYFCASSLRGSGSSNEQYFGPGTRLTVT.

The DNA of the CDR3 is TGTGCCAGCAGTTTACGGGACAGGAGCAACGAGCAGTACTTC. Protein sequence: CASSLRDRSNEQYF. This chain links TRBV27 with TRBJ2-7, with 8 bases that match TRBD1. Germline V gene lookup returns CDR1 MNHEY and CDR2 SMNVEV (reference sequence). This CDR3 comprises 14 residues. J lost 5 bases, V lost 2 bases, and 5 bases had no gene match.

This sequence joins TRBV5-1 and TRBJ2-7; 9 bases match TRBD2. The CDR3 loop spans 13 amino acids. CDR1 is SGHRS and CDR2 is YFSETQ in the germline V gene. Trimming removed 6 bases from V and 5 bases from J; junction bases left unmatched: 6. CDR3 nucleotides: TGCGCCAGCACGGCTAGCGGGACCCACGAGCAGTACTTC. Protein product: CASTASGTHEQYF.

The chain carries TRBV6-8 and TRBJ2-5, with 8 bases fitting TRBD1. The DNA matches TRBJ2-7 better at its end, which makes the J call doubtful. CDR3 length: 17 residues. Germline assignment: CDR1 MNHGY and CDR2 SAAAGT. The CDR3 here is CASSHRGAGTGGYEQYF. CDR3 nucleotide sequence: TGTGCCAGCAGTCACAGAGGCGCCGGGACAGGTGGGTACGAGCAGTACTTC.

This sequence joins TRBV19 and TRBJ2-6, with a possible D match to TRBD1 (6 bases). The CDR3 is 15 residues long. Germline V lookup: CDR1 LNHDA, CDR2 SQIVND (reference sequence). V lost 5 bases and J lost 1, with 9 bases in between. The CDR3: CASSHTGSGANVLTF. The CDR3 region has the DNA TGTGCCAGTAGTCATACAGGGTCTGGGGCCAACGTCCTGACTTTC.